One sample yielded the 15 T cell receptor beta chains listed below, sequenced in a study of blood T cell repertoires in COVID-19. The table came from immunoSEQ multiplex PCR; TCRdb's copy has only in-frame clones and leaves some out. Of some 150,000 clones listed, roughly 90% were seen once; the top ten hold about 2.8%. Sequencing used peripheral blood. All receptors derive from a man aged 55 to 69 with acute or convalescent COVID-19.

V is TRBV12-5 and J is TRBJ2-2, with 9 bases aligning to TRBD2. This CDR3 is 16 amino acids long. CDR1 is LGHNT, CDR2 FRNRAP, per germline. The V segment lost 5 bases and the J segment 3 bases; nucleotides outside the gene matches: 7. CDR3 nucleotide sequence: TGTGCTAGTGGTCCAACAATAGCGGGGGACACCGGGGAGCTGTTTTTT. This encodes CASGPTIAGDTGELFF.

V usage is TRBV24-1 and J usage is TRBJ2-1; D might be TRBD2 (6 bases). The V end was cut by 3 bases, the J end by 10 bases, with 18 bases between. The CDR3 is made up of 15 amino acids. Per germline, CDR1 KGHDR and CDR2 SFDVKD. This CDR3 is CATSDPGTSKQEQFF. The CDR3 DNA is TGTGCCACCAGTGATCCCGGGACTTCTAAGCAAGAGCAGTTCTTC.

The CDR3 DNA reads as TGTGCCAGCAGCTTGGAGTCTAGCGGGGGCTACGAGCAGTACTTC. Amino acid sequence: CASSLESSGGYEQYF. This chain connects TRBV5-4 to TRBJ2-7, with 10 bases aligning to TRBD2. After removal of 0 bases from V and 3 bases from J, the junction contained 3 bases not matched to a gene. Germline V gene sequence: CDR1 SGHNT, CDR2 YYREEE (reference sequence). The CDR3 is 15 amino acids.

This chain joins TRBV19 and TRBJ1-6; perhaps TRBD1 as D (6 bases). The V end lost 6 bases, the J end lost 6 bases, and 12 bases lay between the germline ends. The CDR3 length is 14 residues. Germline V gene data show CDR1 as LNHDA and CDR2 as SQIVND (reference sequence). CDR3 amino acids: CASSPGTPNSPLHF. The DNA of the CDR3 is TGTGCCAGTAGCCCAGGGACACCTAATTCACCCCTCCACTTT.

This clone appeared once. The CDR3 is CASSLMVAGELFF. CDR3 sequence (DNA): TGTGCCAGCAGTTTAATGGTAGCCGGGGAGCTGTTTTTT. The rearrangement uses TRBV12-3 or TRBV12-4 and TRBJ2-2; D uncertain. CDR3 length: 13 amino acids. V was shortened by 2 bases and J by 6 bases, with 7 bases between the two germline ends.

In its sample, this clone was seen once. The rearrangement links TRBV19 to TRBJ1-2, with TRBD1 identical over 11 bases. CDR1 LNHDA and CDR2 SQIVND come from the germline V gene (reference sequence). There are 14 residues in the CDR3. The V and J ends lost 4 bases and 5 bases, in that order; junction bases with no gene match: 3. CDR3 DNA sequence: TGTGCCAGTAGTAGGGACAGGGGGACGTATGGCTACACCTTC. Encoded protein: CASSRDRGTYGYTF.

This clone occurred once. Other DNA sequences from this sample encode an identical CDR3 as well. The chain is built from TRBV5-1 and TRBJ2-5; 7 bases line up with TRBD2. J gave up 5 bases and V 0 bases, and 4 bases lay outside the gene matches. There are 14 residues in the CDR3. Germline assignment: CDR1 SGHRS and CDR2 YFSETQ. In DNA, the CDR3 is TGCGCCAGCAGCTTGGGGACTAGTGGGGAGACCCAGTACTTC. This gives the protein CASSLGTSGETQYF. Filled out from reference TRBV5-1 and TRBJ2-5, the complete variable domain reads KAGVTQTPRYLIKTRGQQVTLSCSPISGHRSVSWYQQTPGQGLQFLFEYFSETQRNKGNFPGRFSGRQFSNSRSEMNVSTLELGDSALYLCASSLGTSGETQYFGPGTRLLVL.

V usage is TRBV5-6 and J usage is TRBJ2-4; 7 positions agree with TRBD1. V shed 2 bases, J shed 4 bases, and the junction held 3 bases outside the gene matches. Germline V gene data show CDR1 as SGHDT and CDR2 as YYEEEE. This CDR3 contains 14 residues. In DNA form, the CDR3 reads TGTGCCAGCAGCTTTCCGGGACAGAAAAACATTCAGTACTTC. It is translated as CASSFPGQKNIQYF.

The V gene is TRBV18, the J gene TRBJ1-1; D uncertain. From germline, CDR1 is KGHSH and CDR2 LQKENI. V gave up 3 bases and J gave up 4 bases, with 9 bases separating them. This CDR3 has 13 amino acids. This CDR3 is CASSPPGFTEAFF. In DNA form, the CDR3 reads TGTGCCAGCTCACCGCCGGGTTTCACTGAAGCTTTCTTT.

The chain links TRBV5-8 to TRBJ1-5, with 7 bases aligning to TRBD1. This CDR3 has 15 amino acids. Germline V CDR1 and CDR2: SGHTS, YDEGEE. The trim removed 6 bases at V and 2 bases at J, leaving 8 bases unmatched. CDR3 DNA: TGTGCCAGCAAACACCGACAGGGACGCAATCAGCCCCAGCATTTT. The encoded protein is CASKHRQGRNQPQHF.

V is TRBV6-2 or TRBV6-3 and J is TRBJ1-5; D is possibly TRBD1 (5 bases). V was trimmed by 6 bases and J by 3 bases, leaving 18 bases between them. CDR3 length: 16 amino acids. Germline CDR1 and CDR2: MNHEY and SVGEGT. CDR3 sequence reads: CASSQRGVGNNQPQHF. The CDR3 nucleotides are TGTGCCAGCAGCCAACGGGGGGTTGGTAACAATCAGCCCCAGCATTTT.

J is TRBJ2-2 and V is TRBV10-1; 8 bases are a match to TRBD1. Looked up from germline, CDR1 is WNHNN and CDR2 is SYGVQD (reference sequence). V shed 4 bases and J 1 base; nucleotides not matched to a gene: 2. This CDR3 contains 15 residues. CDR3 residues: CASSGDRRNTGELFF. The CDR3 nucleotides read TGCGCCAGCAGTGGGGACAGGAGGAACACCGGGGAGCTGTTTTTT.

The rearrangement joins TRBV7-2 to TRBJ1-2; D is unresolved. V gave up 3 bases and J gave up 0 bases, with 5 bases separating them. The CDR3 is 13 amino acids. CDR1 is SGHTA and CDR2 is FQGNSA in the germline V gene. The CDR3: CASSLEANYGYTF. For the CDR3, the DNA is TGTGCCAGCAGCTTGGAGGCTAACTATGGCTACACCTTC.

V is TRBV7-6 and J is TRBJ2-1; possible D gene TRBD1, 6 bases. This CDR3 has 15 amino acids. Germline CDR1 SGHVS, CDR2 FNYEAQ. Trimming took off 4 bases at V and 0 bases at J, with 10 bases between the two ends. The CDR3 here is CASSSDRSSYNEQFF. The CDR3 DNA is TGTGCCAGCAGCTCCGACAGGAGCTCCTACAATGAGCAGTTCTTC.

CDR3 in DNA: TGTGCCAGCAGTGAGTGGGAGAGGCAGCCCCAGCATTTT. Amino acid sequence: CASSEWERQPQHF. The chain links TRBV2 to TRBJ1-5; D uncertain. CDR1 is SNHLY, CDR2 FYNNEI, per germline. The CDR3 is 13 residues long. The V gene lost 3 bases and the J gene lost 7 bases, with 10 bases spanning the gap.